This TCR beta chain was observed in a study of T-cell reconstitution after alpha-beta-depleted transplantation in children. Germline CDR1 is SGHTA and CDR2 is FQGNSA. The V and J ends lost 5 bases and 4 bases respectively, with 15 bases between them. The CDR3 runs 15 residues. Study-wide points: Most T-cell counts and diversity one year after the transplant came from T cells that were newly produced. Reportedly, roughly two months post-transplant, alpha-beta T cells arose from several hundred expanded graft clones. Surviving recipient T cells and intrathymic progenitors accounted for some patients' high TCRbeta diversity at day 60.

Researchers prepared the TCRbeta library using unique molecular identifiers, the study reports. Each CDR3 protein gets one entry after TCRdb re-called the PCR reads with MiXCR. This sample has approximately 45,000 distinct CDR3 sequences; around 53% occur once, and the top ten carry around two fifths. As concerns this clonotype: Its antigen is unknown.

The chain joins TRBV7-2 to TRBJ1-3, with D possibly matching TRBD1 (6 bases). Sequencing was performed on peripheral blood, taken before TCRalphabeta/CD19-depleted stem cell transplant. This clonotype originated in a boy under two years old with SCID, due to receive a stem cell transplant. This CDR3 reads CASSPRTGLGNTIYF. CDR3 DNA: TGTGCCAGCAGCCCTAGAACAGGGTTGGGAAACACCATATATTTT.